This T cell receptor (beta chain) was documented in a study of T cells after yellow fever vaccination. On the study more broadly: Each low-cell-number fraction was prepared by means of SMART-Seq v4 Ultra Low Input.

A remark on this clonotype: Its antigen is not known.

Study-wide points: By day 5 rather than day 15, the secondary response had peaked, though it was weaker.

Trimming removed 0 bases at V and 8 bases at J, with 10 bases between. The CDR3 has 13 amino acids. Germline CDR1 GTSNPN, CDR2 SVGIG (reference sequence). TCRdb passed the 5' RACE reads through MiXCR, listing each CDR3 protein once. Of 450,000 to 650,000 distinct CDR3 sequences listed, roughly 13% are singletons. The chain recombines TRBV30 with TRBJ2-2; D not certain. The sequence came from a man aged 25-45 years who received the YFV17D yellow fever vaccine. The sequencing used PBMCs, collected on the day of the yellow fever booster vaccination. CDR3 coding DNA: TGTGCCTGGAGTGTAGTACATCGTGGGGAGCTGTTTTTT. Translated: CAWSVVHRGELFF.